This paragraph covers one T cell receptor (beta chain) sequence. Vbeta (60) and Jbeta (13) primers were used in the PCR. Clones were sequenced by immunoSEQ multiplex PCR, and TCRdb holds only the in-frame ones, with some missing. Of 79,000 or so clones in the sample, 73% were seen once. This sample was taken from a study of cytomegalovirus exposure and HLA in healthy donors. This CDR3 contains 16 residues. Deletions cut 5 bases from V and 6 bases from J, with 17 bases between. From germline, CDR1 is MNHEY and CDR2 SMNVEV (reference sequence). Sequencing input: PBMCs. The gene calls are TRBV27 and TRBJ1-6; the D is unclear. This sequence was found in a woman between 35 and 50 years old in good health and CMV-seropositive. The CDR3 nucleotides read TGTGCCAGCAGTCCGAGAGGGTCGCTCGGTAATTCACCCCTCCACTTT. Its translation is CASSPRGSLGNSPLHF.